This T cell receptor (beta chain) was recovered during a study of blood T cell repertoires in COVID-19. The CDR3 has 11 amino acids. Trimming left V 5 bases short and J 5 bases short, with 7 bases between. Germline CDR1 SGHRS, CDR2 YFSETQ. Method: immunoSEQ multiplex PCR; TCRdb's copy keeps in-frame clones and lacks some. The sample lists more than 45,000 clones; about 80% were seen once. The sample comprised peripheral blood. This sequence originates from an elderly man with COVID-19, enrolled during active disease. The rearrangement uses TRBV5-1 and TRBJ2-5, with D unresolved. For the CDR3, the DNA is TGCGCCAGCAGGGGCTGGGAGACCCAGTACTTC. Amino acids: CASRGWETQYF.